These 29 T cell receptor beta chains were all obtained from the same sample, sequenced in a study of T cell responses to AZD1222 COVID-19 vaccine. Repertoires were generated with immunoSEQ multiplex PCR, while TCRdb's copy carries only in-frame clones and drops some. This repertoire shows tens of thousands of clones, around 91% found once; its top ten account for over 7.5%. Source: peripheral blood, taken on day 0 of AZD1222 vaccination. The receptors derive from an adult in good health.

The CDR3 reads CASSLGQNYNQPQHF. CDR3 bases: TGTGCCAGTAGTCTGGGACAGAATTACAATCAGCCCCAGCATTTT. The chain combines TRBV19 with TRBJ1-5; 7 bases match TRBD1. The ends lost 5 bases at V and 3 bases at J; junction bases unmatched: 7. CDR1 LNHDA and CDR2 SQIVND come from the germline V gene (reference sequence). The CDR3 has 15 amino acids.

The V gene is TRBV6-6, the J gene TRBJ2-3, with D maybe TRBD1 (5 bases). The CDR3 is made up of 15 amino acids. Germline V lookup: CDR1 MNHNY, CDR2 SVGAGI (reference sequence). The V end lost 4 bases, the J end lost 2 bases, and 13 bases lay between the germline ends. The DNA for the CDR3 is TGTGCCAGCAGTTGGCAGGGTTCTTCCACAGATACGCAGTATTTT. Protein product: CASSWQGSSTDTQYF.

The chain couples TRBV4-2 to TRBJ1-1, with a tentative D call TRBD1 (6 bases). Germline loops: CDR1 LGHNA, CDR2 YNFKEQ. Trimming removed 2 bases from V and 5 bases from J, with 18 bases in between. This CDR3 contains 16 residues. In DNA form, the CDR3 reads TGTGCCAGCAGCCAACCAATTGGAGGGGGGAGGACTGAAGCTTTCTTT. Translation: CASSQPIGGGRTEAFF.

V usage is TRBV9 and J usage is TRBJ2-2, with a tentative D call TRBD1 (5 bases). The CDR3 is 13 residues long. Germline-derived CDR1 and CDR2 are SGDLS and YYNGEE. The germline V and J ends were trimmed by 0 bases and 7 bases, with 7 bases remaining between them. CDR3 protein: CASSVGRGGELFF. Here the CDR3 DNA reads TGTGCCAGCAGCGTAGGTAGGGGCGGGGAGCTGTTTTTT.

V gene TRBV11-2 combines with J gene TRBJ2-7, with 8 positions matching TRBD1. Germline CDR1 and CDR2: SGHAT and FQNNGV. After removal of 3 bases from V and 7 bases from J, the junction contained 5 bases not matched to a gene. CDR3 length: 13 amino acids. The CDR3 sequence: CASSLGQVGEQYF. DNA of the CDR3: TGTGCCAGCAGCTTGGGACAGGTAGGGGAGCAGTACTTC.

Written as DNA, the CDR3 is TGTGCCAGTAGTATTGGGGGGACAGGGGGCGCGCCCCAGCATTTT. This codes for CASSIGGTGGAPQHF. The gene calls are TRBV19 and TRBJ1-5, with 12 positions matching TRBD1. This CDR3 is 15 amino acids long. Germline V gene data show CDR1 as LNHDA and CDR2 as SQIVND (reference sequence). The V gene end was trimmed by 3 bases and the J gene end by 9 bases; junction bases not matched to a gene: 6.

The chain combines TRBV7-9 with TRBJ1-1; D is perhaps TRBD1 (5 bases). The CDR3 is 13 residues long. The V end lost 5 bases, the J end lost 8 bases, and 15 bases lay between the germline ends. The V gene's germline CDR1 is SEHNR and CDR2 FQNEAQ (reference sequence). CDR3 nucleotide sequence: TGTGCCAGCAGCCCTCGGGACCCTTGGGAAGCTTTCTTT. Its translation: CASSPRDPWEAFF.

The CDR3 region has the DNA TGTGCCAGCAGCTGGGGATCCGGGACAGTGGATTCACCCCTCCACTTT. Its protein product is CASSWGSGTVDSPLHF. V and J are TRBV5-6 and TRBJ1-6; 7 bases are a match to TRBD1. The CDR3 runs to 16 residues. Looked up from germline, CDR1 is SGHDT and CDR2 is YYEEEE. With V trimmed by 3 bases and J by 8 bases, 11 bases remained unmatched.

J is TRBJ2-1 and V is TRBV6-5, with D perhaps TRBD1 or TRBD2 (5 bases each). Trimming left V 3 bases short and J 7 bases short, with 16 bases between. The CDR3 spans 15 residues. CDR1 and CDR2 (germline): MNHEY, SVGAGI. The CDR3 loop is CASSYGDRTINEQFF. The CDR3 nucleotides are TGTGCCAGCAGTTATGGGGACCGCACTATTAATGAGCAGTTCTTC.

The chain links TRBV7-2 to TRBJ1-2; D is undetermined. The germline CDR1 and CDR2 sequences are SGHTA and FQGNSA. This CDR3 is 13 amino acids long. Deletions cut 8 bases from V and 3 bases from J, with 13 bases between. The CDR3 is CASGEYLDYGYTF. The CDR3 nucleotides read TGTGCCAGCGGAGAATATCTTGACTATGGCTACACCTTC.

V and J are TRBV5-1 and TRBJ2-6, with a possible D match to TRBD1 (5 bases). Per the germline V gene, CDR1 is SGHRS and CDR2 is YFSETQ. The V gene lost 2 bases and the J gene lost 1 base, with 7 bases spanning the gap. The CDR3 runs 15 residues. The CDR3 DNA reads TGCGCCAGCAGCTTCGGACAATCTGGGGCCAACGTCCTGACTTTC. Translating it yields CASSFGQSGANVLTF.

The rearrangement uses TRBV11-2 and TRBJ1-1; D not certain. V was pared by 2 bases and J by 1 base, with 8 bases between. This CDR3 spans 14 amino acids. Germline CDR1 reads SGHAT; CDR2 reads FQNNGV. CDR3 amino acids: CASSLIQTNTEAFF. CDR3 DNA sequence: TGTGCCAGCAGCTTAATCCAGACGAACACTGAAGCTTTCTTT.

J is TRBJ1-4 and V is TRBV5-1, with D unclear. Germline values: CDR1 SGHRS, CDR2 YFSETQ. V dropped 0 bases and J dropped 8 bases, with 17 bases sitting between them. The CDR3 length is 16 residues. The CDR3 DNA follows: TGCGCCAGCAGCTTGGGCGCTCGGAATGTAAGGGAAAAACTGTTTTTT. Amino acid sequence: CASSLGARNVREKLFF.

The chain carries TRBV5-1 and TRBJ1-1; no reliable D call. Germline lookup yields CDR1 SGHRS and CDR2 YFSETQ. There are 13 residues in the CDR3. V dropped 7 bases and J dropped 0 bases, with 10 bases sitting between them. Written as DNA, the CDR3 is TGCGCCAGCGGGAAACGGCTGAACACTGAAGCTTTCTTT. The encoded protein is CASGKRLNTEAFF.

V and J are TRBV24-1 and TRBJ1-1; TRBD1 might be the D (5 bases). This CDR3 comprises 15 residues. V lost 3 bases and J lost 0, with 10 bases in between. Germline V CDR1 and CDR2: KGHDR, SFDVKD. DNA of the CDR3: TGTGCCACCAGTGATCCGGGGGGAATGAACACTGAAGCTTTCTTT. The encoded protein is CATSDPGGMNTEAFF.

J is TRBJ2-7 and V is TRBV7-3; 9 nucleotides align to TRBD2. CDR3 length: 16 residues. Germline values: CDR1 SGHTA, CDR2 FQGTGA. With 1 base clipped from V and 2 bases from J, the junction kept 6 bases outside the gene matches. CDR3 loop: CASSLNSGGPPYEQYF. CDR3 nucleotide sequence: TGTGCCAGCAGCTTAAATAGCGGGGGCCCTCCCTACGAGCAGTACTTC.

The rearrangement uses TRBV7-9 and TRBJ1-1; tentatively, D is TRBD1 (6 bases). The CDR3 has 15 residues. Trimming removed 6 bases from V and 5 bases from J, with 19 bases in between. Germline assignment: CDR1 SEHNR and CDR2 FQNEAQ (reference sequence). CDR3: CASRSPGTRYTEAFF. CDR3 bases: TGTGCCAGCAGGAGTCCCGGGACAAGATATACTGAAGCTTTCTTT.

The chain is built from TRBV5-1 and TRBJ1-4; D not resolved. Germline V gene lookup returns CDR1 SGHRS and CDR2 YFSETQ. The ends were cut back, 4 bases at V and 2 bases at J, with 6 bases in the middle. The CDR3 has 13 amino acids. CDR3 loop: CASSLRTNEKLFF. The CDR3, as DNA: TGCGCCAGCAGCCTCCGCACTAATGAAAAACTGTTTTTT.

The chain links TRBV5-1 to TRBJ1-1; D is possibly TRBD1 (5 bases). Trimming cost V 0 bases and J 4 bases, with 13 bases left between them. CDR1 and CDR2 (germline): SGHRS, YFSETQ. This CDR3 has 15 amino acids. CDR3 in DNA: TGCGCCAGCAGCTTGGTTGGGGCCTTGGGCACTGAAGCTTTCTTT. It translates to CASSLVGALGTEAFF. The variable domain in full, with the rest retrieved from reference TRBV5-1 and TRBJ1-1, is KAGVTQTPRYLIKTRGQQVTLSCSPISGHRSVSWYQQTPGQGLQFLFEYFSETQRNKGNFPGRFSGRQFSNSRSEMNVSTLELGDSALYLCASSLVGALGTEAFFGQGTRLTVV.

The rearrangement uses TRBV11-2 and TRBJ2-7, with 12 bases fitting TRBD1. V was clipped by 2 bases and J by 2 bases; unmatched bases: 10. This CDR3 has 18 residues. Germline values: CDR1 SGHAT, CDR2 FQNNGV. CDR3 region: CASSLLRDRGRDPYEQYF. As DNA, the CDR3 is TGTGCCAGCAGCTTATTAAGGGACAGGGGGCGCGATCCCTACGAGCAGTACTTC.

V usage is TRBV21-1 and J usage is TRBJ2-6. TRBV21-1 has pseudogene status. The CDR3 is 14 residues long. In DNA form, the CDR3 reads TGTGCCAGACGGGTAAGGGCTGGGGCCAACGTCCTGACTTTC. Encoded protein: CARRVRAGANVLTF.

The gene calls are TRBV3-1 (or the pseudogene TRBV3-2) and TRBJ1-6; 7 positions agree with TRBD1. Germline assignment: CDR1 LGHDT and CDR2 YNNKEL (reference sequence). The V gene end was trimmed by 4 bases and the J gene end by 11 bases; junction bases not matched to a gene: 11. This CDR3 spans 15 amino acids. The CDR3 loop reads CASSPEQGRAAPLHF. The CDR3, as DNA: TGTGCCAGCAGCCCCGAACAGGGGCGAGCTGCACCCCTCCACTTT.

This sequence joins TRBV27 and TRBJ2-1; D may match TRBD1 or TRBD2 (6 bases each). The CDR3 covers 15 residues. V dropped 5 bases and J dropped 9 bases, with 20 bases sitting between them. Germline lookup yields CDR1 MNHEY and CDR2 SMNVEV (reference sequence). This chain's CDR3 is CASSPWAGGGVEQFF. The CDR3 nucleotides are TGTGCCAGCAGTCCCTGGGCAGGAGGGGGAGTTGAGCAGTTCTTC.

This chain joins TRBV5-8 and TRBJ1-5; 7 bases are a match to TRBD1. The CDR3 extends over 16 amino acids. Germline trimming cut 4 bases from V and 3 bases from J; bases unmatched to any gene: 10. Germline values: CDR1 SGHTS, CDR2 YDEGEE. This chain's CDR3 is CASSPGTDEFNQPQHF. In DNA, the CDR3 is TGTGCCAGCAGCCCGGGGACAGACGAATTCAATCAGCCCCAGCATTTT. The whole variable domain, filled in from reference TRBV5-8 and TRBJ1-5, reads EAGVTQSPTHLIKTRGQQATLRCSPISGHTSVYWYQQALGLGLQFLLWYDEGEERNRGNFPPRFSGRQFPNYSSELNVNALELEDSALYLCASSPGTDEFNQPQHFGDGTRLSIL.

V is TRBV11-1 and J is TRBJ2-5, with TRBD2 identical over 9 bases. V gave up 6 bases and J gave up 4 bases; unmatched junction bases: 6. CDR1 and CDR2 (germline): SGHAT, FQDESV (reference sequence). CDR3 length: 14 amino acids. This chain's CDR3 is CASRGAGGGETQYF. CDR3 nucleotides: TGTGCCAGCAGGGGAGCGGGGGGAGGAGAGACCCAGTACTTC.

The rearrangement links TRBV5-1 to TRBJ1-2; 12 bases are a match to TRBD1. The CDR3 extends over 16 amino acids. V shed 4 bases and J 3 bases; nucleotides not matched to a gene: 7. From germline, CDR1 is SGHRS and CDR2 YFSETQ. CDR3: CASSTGTGGLHYGYTF. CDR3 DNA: TGCGCCAGCAGCACCGGGACAGGGGGCCTGCACTATGGCTACACCTTC.

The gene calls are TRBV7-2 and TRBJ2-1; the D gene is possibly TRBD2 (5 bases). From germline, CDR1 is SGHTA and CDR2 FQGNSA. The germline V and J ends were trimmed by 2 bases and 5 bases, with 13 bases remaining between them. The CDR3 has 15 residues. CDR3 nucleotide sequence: TGTGCCAGCAGCTTATTGCGGGTTCGCAACAATGAGCAGTTCTTC. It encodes CASSLLRVRNNEQFF.

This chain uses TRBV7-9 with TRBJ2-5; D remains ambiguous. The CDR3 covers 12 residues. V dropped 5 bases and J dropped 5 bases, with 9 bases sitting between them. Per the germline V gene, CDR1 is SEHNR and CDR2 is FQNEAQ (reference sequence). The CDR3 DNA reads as TGTGCCAGCAGCCTCCAACGGGAGACCCAGTACTTC. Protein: CASSLQRETQYF.

The CDR3 reads CASSPSVSGTDTQYF. The CDR3 bases are TGTGCCAGCTCCCCGTCTGTCAGCGGGACAGATACGCAGTATTTT. This chain joins TRBV18 and TRBJ2-3; a weak D match, TRBD2 (6 bases). The germline V gene encodes CDR1 KGHSH and CDR2 LQKENI. The CDR3 has 15 amino acids. V lost 6 bases, J lost 3 bases, and 16 bases lay in between.